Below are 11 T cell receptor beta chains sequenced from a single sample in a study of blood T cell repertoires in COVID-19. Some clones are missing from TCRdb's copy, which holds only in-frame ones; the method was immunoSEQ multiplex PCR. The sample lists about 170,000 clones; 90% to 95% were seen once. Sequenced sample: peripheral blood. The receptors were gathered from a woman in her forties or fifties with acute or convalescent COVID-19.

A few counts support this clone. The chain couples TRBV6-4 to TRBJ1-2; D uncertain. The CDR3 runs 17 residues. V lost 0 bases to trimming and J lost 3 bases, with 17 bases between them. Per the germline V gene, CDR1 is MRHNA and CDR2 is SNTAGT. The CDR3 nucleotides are TGTGCCAGCAGTGACTCGAATGGGCGCCCAATCGACTATGGCTACACCTTC. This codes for CASSDSNGRPIDYGYTF.

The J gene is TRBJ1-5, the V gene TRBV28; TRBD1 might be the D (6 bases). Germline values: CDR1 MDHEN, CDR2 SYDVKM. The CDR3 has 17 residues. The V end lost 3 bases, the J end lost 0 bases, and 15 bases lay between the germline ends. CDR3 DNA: TGTGCCAGCAGTTTTGCAAAGGGGGTCCATAGCAATCAGCCCCAGCATTTT. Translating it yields CASSFAKGVHSNQPQHF.

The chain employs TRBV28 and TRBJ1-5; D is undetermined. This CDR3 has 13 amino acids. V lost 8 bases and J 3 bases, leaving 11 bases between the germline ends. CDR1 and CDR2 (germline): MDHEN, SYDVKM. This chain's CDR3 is CASALVLNQPQHF. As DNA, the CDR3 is TGTGCCAGCGCACTCGTACTCAATCAGCCCCAGCATTTT.

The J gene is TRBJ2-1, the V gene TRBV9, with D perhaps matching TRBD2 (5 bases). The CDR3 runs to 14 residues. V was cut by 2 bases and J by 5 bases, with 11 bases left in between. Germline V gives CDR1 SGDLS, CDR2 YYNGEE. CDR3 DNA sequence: TGTGCCAGCAGCGTCTCAGGACTTGACAATGAGCAGTTCTTC. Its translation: CASSVSGLDNEQFF.

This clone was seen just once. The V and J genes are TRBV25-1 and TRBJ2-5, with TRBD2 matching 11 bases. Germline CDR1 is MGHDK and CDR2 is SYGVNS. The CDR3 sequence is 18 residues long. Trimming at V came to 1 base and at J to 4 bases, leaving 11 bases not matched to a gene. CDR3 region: CASSEWSLAGGLSETQYF. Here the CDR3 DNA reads TGTGCCAGCAGTGAATGGTCTCTAGCGGGGGGCCTCTCAGAGACCCAGTACTTC.

The CDR3 here is CASSLGRHYGYTF. CDR3 coding DNA: TGTGCCAGCAGTTTGGGGCGGCACTATGGCTACACCTTC. V usage is TRBV28 and J usage is TRBJ1-2; D is perhaps TRBD1 (5 bases). The CDR3 consists of 13 residues. Trimming took off 3 bases at V and 3 bases at J, with 8 bases between the two ends. The germline gives CDR1 MDHEN, CDR2 SYDVKM.

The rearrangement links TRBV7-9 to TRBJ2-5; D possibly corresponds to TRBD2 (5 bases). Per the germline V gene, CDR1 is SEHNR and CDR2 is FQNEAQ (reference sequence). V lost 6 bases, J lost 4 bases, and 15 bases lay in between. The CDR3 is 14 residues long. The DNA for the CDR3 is TGTGCCAGCAGTTCCCACGGAGGTGGAGAGACCCAGTACTTC. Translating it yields CASSSHGGGETQYF. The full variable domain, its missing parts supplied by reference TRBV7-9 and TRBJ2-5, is DTGVSQNPRHKITKRGQNVTFRCDPISEHNRLYWYRQTLGQGPEFLTYFQNEAQLEKSRLLSDRFSAERPKGSFSTLEIQRTEQGDSAMYLCASSSHGGGETQYFGPGTRLLVL.

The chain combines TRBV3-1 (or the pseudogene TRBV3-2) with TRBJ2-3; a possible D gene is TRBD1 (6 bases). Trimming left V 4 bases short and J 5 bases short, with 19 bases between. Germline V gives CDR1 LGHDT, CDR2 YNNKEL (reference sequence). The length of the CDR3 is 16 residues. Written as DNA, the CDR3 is TGTGCCAGCAGCCCAGGGACAAGGCCCCAACGAGATACGCAGTATTTT. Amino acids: CASSPGTRPQRDTQYF.

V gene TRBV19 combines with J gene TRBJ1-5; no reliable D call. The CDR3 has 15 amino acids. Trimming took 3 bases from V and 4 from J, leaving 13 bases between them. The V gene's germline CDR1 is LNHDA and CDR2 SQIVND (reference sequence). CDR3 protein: CASSIVQDGNQPQHF. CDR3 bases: TGTGCCAGTAGTATCGTGCAGGATGGGAATCAGCCCCAGCATTTT. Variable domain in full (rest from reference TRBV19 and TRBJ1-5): DGGITQSPKYLFRKEGQNVTLSCEQNLNHDAMYWYRQDPGQGLRLIYYSQIVNDFQKGDIAEGYSVSREKKESFPLTVTSAQKNPTAFYLCASSIVQDGNQPQHFGDGTRLSIL.

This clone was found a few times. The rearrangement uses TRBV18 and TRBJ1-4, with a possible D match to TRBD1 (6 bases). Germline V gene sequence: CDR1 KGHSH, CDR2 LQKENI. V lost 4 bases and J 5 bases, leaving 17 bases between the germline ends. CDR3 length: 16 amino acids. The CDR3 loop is CASSLLAGARNEKLFF. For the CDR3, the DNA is TGTGCCAGCTCACTCCTAGCGGGGGCGCGCAATGAAAAACTGTTTTTT.

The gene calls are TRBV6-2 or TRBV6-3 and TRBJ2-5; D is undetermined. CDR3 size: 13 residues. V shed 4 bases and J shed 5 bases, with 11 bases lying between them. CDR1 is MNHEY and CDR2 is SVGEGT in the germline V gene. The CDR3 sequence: CASSSHPQETQYF. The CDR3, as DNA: TGTGCCAGCAGTTCGCACCCCCAGGAGACCCAGTACTTC.